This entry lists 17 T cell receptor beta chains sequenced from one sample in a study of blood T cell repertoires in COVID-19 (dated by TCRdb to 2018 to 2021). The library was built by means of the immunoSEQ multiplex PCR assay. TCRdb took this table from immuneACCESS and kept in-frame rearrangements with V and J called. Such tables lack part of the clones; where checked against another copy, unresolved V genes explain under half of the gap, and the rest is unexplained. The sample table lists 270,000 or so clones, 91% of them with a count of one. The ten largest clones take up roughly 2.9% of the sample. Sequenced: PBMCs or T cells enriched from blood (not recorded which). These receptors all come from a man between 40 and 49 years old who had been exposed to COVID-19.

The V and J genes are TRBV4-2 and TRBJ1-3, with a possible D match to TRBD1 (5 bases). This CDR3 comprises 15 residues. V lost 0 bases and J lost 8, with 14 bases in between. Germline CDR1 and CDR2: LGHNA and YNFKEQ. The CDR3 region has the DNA TGTGCCAGCAGCCAAGATCCCCACAGGCCGGACACCATATATTTT. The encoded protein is CASSQDPHRPDTIYF.

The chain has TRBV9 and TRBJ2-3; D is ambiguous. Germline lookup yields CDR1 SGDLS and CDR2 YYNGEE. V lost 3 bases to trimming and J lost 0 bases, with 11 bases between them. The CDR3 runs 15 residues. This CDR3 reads CASSASSRSTDTQYF. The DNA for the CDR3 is TGTGCCAGCAGCGCTTCCTCTAGGAGCACAGATACGCAGTATTTT.

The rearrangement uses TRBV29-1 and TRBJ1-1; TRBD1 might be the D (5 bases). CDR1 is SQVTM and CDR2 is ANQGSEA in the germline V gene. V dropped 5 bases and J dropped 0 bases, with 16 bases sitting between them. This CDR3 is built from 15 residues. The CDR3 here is CSVSPGGGVNTEAFF. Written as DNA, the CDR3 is TGCAGCGTTTCCCCGGGCGGGGGTGTGAACACTGAAGCTTTCTTT.

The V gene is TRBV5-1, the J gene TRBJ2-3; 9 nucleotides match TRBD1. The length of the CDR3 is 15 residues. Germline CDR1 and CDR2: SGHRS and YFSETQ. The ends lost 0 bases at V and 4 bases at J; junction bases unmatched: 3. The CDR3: CASSLDGTGPDTQYF. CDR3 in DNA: TGCGCCAGCAGCTTGGATGGGACAGGGCCAGATACGCAGTATTTT.

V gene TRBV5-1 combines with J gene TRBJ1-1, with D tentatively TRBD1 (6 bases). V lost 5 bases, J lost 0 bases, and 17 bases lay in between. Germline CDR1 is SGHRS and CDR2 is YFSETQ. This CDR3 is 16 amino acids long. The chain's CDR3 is CASRGQGRPLNTEAFF. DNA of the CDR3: TGCGCCAGCAGAGGCCAGGGGCGCCCCTTGAACACTGAAGCTTTCTTT.

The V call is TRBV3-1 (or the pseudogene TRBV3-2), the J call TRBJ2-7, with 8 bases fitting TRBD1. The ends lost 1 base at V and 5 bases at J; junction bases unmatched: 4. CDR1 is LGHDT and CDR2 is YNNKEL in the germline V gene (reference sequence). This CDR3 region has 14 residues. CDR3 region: CASSQVRGLNEQYF. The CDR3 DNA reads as TGTGCCAGCAGCCAAGTCAGGGGGCTTAACGAGCAGTACTTC.

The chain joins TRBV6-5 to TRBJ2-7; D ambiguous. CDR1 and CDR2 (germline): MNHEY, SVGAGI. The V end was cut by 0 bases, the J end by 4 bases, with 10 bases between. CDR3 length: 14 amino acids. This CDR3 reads CASSYSIGRYEQYF. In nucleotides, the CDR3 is TGTGCCAGCAGTTACTCGATCGGTAGATACGAGCAGTACTTC.

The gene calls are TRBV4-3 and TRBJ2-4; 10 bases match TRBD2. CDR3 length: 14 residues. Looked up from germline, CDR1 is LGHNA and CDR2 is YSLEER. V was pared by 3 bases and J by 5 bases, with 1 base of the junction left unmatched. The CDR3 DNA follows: TGCGCCAGCAGCCACGGACTAGCGGAAAACATTCAGTACTTC. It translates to CASSHGLAENIQYF.

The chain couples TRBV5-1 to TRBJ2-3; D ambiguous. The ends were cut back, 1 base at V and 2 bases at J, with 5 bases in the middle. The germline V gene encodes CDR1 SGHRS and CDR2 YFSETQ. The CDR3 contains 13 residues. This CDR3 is CASSLLDTDTQYF. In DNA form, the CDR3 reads TGCGCCAGCAGCTTGTTAGACACAGATACGCAGTATTTT. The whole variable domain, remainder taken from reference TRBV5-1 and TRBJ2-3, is KAGVTQTPRYLIKTRGQQVTLSCSPISGHRSVSWYQQTPGQGLQFLFEYFSETQRNKGNFPGRFSGRQFSNSRSEMNVSTLELGDSALYLCASSLLDTDTQYFGPGTRLTVL.

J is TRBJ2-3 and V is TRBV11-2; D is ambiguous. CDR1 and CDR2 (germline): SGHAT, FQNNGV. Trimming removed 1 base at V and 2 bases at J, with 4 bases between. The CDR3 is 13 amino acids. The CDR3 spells CASSLASTDTQYF. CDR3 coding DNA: TGTGCCAGCAGCTTAGCGTCCACAGATACGCAGTATTTT.

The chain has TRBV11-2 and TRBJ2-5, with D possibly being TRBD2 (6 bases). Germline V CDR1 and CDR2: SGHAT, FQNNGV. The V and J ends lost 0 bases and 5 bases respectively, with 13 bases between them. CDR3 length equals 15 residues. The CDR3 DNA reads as TGTGCCAGCAGCTTAGATCCCGGACTACTGGAGACCCAGTACTTC. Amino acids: CASSLDPGLLETQYF.

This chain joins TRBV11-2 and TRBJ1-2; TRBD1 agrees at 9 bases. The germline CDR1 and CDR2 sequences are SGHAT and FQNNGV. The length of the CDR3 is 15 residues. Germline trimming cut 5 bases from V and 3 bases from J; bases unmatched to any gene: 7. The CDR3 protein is CASSIGQGRYYGYTF. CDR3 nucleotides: TGTGCCAGCAGCATAGGACAGGGGAGGTACTATGGCTACACCTTC.

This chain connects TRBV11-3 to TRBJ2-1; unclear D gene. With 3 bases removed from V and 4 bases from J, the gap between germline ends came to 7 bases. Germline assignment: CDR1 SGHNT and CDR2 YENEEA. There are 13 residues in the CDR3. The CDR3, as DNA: TGTGCCAGCAGCTTGAACCGGTACAATGAGCAGTTCTTC. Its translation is CASSLNRYNEQFF.

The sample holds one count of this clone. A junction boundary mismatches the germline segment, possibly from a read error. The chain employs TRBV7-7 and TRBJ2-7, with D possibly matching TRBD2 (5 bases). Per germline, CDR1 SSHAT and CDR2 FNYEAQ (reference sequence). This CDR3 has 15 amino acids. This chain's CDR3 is CASSLALTETYEQYF. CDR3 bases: TGTGCTAGCAGCTTAGCGCTTACGGAGACCTACGAGCAGTACTTC.

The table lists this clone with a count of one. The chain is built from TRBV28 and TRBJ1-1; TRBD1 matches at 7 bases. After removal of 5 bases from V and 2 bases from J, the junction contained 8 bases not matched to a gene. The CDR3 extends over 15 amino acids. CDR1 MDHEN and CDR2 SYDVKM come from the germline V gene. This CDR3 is CASSLWQGGNTEAFF. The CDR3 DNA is TGTGCCAGCAGTCTTTGGCAGGGGGGAAACACTGAAGCTTTCTTT. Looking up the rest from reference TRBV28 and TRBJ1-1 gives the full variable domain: DVKVTQSSRYLVKRTGEKVFLECVQDMDHENMFWYRQDPGLGLRLIYFSYDVKMKEKGDIPEGYSVSREKKERFSLILESASTNQTSMYLCASSLWQGGNTEAFFGQGTRLTVV.

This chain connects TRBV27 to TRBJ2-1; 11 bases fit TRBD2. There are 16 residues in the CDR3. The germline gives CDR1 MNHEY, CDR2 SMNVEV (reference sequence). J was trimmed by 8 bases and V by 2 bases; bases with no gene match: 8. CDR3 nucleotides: TGTGCCAGCAGTTTACCTGGGACTAGCGGTTACGATGAGCAGTTCTTC. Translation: CASSLPGTSGYDEQFF.

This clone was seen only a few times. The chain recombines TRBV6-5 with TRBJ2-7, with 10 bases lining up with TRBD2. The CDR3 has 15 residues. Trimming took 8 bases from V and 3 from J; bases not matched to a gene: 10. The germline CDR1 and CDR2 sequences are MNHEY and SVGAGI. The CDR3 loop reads CASRRTGTSVYEQYF. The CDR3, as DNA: TGTGCCAGCCGACGTACCGGGACTAGCGTCTACGAGCAGTACTTC.